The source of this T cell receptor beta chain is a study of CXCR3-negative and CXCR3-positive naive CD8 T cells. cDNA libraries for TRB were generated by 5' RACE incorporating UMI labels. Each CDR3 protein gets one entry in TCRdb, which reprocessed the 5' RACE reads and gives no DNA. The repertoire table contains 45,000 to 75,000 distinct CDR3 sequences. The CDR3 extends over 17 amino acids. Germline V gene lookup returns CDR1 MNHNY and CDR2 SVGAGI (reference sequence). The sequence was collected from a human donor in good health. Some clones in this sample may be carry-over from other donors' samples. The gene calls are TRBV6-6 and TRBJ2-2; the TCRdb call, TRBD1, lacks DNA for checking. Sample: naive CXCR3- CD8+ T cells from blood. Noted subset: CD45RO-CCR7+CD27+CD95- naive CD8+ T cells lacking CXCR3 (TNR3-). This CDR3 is CASSYWNRGRDTGELFF.